This is a list of T cell receptor beta chains from one sample in a study of early T cells in non-severe SARS-CoV-2 infection. From the 5' RACE reads, TCRdb called clonotypes with MiXCR, one entry per CDR3 protein. The data hold about 76,000 distinct CDR3 sequences, with about 11% observed a single time. Sequencing was carried out using whole blood. These receptors were collected from an adult who was a healthcare worker with PCR-confirmed SARS-CoV-2 infection or an uninfected control (not recorded which). The CDR3 runs from the conserved cysteine through the conserved F or W. The D gene is left open where the match is weak. Clone size, where shown, is once, few, many, or a class for clones that have expanded.

>TRBJ1-1|few|-|TRBV15
CATSSYTGNTEAFF
TGTGCCACCAGCAGCTATACAGGGAACACTGAAGCTTTCTTT
>TRBJ1-2|many|-|TRBV10-3
CATTGPPTNYGYTF
TGTGCCACCACGGGACCGCCGACTAACTATGGCTACACCTTC
>TRBJ2-2|few|TRBD2|TRBV7-3
CASSSGLAGTGELFF
TGTGCCAGCAGCTCAGGACTAGCGGGCACCGGGGAGCTGTTTTTT
>TRBJ1-5|many|TRBD1|TRBV6-5
CASSYAGTGIQPQHF
TGTGCCAGCAGTTACGCCGGGACAGGGATCCAGCCCCAGCATTTT
>TRBJ1-6|few|-|TRBV20-1
CSARDLRGSSPLHF
TGCAGTGCTAGAGATCTAAGGGGAAGTTCACCCCTCCACTTT
>TRBJ2-7|many|-|TRBV20-1
CSARRDGDEQYF
TGCAGTGCGAGACGGGACGGGGACGAGCAGTACTTC
>TRBJ2-1|many|-|TRBV5-1
CASSSGTGNEQFF
TGCGCCAGCAGCAGCGGGACAGGCAATGAGCAGTTCTTC
>TRBJ2-5|-|TRBD2|TRBV7-2
CASSLGSSGGQETQYF
TGTGCCAGCAGCTTAGGGTCTAGCGGGGGCCAAGAGACCCAGTACTTC
>TRBJ1-2|many|-|TRBV10-3
CAISEDSTYGYTF
TGTGCCATCAGTGAGGACAGTACCTATGGCTACACCTTC
>TRBJ2-2|-|-|TRBV10-3
CAISESNQIGELFF
TGTGCCATCAGTGAGTCGAACCAAATCGGGGAGCTGTTTTTT
>TRBJ1-1|many|-|TRBV6-5
CASSYSEVTEAFF
TGTGCCAGCAGTTACTCGGAGGTCACTGAAGCTTTCTTT
>TRBJ1-1|many|-|TRBV11-2
CASSLDRGGPVMNTEAFF
TGTGCCAGCAGCTTAGATCGTGGGGGGCCAGTTATGAACACTGAAGCTTTCTTT
>TRBJ2-3|many|TRBD2|TRBV4-1
CASSQEGPSGDTDTQYF
TGCGCCAGCAGCCAAGAGGGGCCTAGCGGGGACACAGATACGCAGTATTTT
>TRBJ1-5|many|-|TRBV7-2
CASSPGVWQPQHF
TGTGCCAGCAGCCCAGGGGTTTGGCAGCCCCAGCATTTT
>TRBJ2-2|-|-|TRBV6-1
CASSEPGSGELFF
TGTGCCAGCAGTGAACCGGGTTCCGGGGAGCTGTTTTTT
>TRBJ1-1|-|-|TRBV2
CASSEGMNTEAFF
TGTGCCAGCAGTGAGGGTATGAACACTGAAGCTTTCTTT
>TRBJ2-2|many|-|TRBV6-6
CASRPWGAREDGELFF
TGTGCCAGCAGGCCGTGGGGGGCGCGAGAGGACGGGGAGCTGTTTTTT
>TRBJ2-3|many|-|TRBV7-2
CASSLAGGVLILPSTDTQYF
TGTGCCAGCAGCTTAGCGGGGGGAGTGCTGATCCTTCCTAGCACAGATACGCAGTATTTT
>TRBJ2-7|many|-|TRBV6-2/TRBV6-3
CASSSLREQYF
TGTGCCAGCAGTTCGCTGAGAGAGCAGTACTTC
>TRBJ2-2|many|TRBD2|TRBV6-2/TRBV6-3
CASSLTTSSGELFF
TGTGCCAGCAGTTTAACGACTAGCTCCGGGGAGCTGTTTTTT
>TRBJ2-5|-|TRBD2|TRBV7-6
CASTPEWAGGGGETQYF
TGTGCCAGCACCCCCGAGTGGGCGGGGGGAGGAGGAGAGACCCAGTACTTC
>TRBJ1-2|-|-|TRBV7-9
CASSLVGGNYGYTF
TGTGCCAGCAGCTTAGTGGGAGGAAACTATGGCTACACCTTC
>TRBJ1-6|few|-|TRBV20-1
CSIRTAVNSPLHF
TGCAGTATCCGTACGGCCGTAAATTCACCCCTCCACTTT
>TRBJ2-7|few|TRBD1|TRBV20-1
CSYSGGPTYEQYF
TGCAGCTATTCAGGGGGCCCCACCTACGAGCAGTACTTC
>TRBJ2-4|-|TRBD1|TRBV20-1
CSARTGQGVGIQYF
TGCAGTGCTAGGACCGGACAGGGGGTTGGCATTCAGTACTTC
>TRBJ2-3|many|TRBD1|TRBV12-5
CASAPTGGIDTQYF
TGTGCTAGTGCCCCGACAGGGGGGATAGATACGCAGTATTTT
>TRBJ2-1|many|TRBD1|TRBV2
CASRTGISYNEQFF
TGTGCCAGCCGGACAGGGATCTCCTACAATGAGCAGTTCTTC
>TRBJ1-4|-|-|TRBV7-2
CASRTTGTIAEKLFF
TGTGCCAGCAGAACTACCGGGACAATAGCAGAAAAACTGTTTTTT
>TRBJ1-6|few|-|TRBV12-3/TRBV12-4
CASSRTEYNSPLHF
TGTGCCAGCAGCCGGACAGAGTATAATTCACCCCTCCACTTT
>TRBJ1-2|once|-|TRBV6-5
CASSGSGTRYGYTF
TGTGCCAGCAGCGGATCCGGGACCCGCTATGGCTACACCTTC
>TRBJ2-2|few|-|TRBV18
CASSPPPATGELFF
TGTGCCAGCTCACCACCCCCAGCCACCGGGGAGCTGTTTTTT
>TRBJ2-7|many|TRBD2|TRBV30
CAWSRGSGGSYEQYF
TGTGCCTGGAGCCGAGGTAGCGGGGGTTCCTACGAGCAGTACTTC
>TRBJ1-6|-|-|TRBV3-1
CASSPRGYSPLHF
TGTGCCAGCAGCCCGCGGGGGTATTCACCCCTCCACTTT
>TRBJ2-3|many|-|TRBV6-6
CATFGGASTDTQYF
TGTGCCACCTTCGGAGGGGCTAGCACAGATACGCAGTATTTT
>TRBJ2-2|many|-|TRBV7-9
CASNHRVTGELFF
TGTGCCAGCAATCACAGGGTTACCGGGGAGCTGTTTTTT
>TRBJ2-1|many|-|TRBV3-1
CASSQDEVSSYNEQFF
TGTGCCAGCAGCCAAGATGAGGTCAGCTCCTACAATGAGCAGTTCTTC
>TRBJ1-1|many|TRBD1|TRBV4-1
CASSQGPLTGGMNTEAFF
TGCGCCAGCAGCCAAGGACCTCTCACAGGGGGAATGAACACTGAAGCTTTCTTT
>TRBJ2-7|-|TRBD1|TRBV19
CATGTATYEQYF
TGTGCTACGGGGACAGCTACCTACGAGCAGTACTTC
>TRBJ2-7|-|-|TRBV4-1
CASSQDLAPTYEQYF
TGCGCCAGCAGCCAAGATTTGGCACCCACCTACGAGCAGTACTTC
>TRBJ2-3|-|-|TRBV3-1
CASSQDNPSTDTQYF
TGTGCCAGCAGCCAAGATAATCCGAGCACAGATACGCAGTATTTT
>TRBJ2-1|many|-|TRBV27
CASSTYNEQFF
TGTGCCAGCAGTACCTACAATGAGCAGTTCTTC
>TRBJ1-3|many|-|TRBV6-5
CASSWDRDGNTIYF
TGTGCCAGCAGTTGGGACCGAGACGGAAACACCATATATTTT
>TRBJ2-1|many|-|TRBV6-5
CASSYSSIYNEQFF
TGTGCCAGCAGTTACTCTAGCATTTACAATGAGCAGTTCTTC
>TRBJ2-1|-|TRBD2|TRBV9
CASSLGAGGPDEQFF
TGTGCCAGCAGCCTCGGAGCGGGGGGGCCTGATGAGCAGTTCTTC
>TRBJ1-2|-|-|TRBV29-1
CSVVSGANYGYTF
TGCAGCGTTGTATCGGGGGCAAACTATGGCTACACCTTC